Each of the 18 T cell receptor beta chains below was sequenced from the same sample in a study of human T cells and chemical hapten exposure. Regarding time point: pre-sensitization, week 0. Indicated treatment: therapeutic diphenylcyclopropenone sensitization with weekly scalp DPC. TCRdb re-called the RACE reads with MiXCR, one entry per CDR3 protein. The profile covers 350,000 to 450,000 distinct CDR3 sequences, with 4.5% to 5.5% appearing a single time and about 2.5% taken by the ten largest. The material was whole blood, obtained in connection with sensitization to the hapten diphenylcyclopropenone (DPC). The receptor set was obtained from a woman between 50 and 59 years old with alopecia areata. Some clones in this sample may be carry-over from other donors' samples.

This clonotype was detected ten times or more. The rearrangement joins TRBV5-1 to TRBJ2-5, with 8 bases fitting TRBD1. The trim removed 1 base at V and 2 bases at J, leaving 1 base unmatched. This CDR3 is built from 14 residues. Germline CDR1 SGHRS, CDR2 YFSETQ. CDR3 loop: CASSLTGGQETQYF. CDR3 bases: TGCGCCAGCAGCTTGACAGGGGGACAAGAGACCCAGTACTTC.

The sample holds many counts of this clonotype. This chain uses TRBV2 with TRBJ2-5; a weak D match, TRBD2 (6 bases). V lost 3 bases, J lost 13 bases, and 12 bases lay in between. This CDR3 has 11 residues. CDR1 and CDR2 (germline): SNHLY, FYNNEI. The CDR3 spells CASSDGGRMYF. CDR3 DNA: TGTGCCAGCAGTGACGGAGGGCGAATGTACTTC.

This clonotype was observed a handful of times. CDR3: CATKDPTLSSYNEQFF. The CDR3 DNA reads TGTGCCACTAAGGATCCGACTCTGAGCTCCTACAATGAGCAGTTCTTC. This chain uses TRBV19 with TRBJ2-1, with D uncertain. The length of the CDR3 is 16 residues. V lost 10 bases and J lost 0, with 19 bases in between. Germline V gene lookup returns CDR1 LNHDA and CDR2 SQIVND (reference sequence).

In this sample, this clonotype turned up many times. CDR3 sequence reads: CASSRDSYPTDTQYF. The CDR3 nucleotides are TGTGCCAGCAGCCGCGACAGCTACCCCACAGATACGCAGTATTTT. The genes are TRBV5-4 and TRBJ2-3, with D maybe TRBD1 (5 bases). V gave up 4 bases and J gave up 2 bases, with 14 bases separating them. The CDR3 totals 15 residues. In germline, CDR1 is SGHNT, CDR2 YYREEE (reference sequence). The whole variable domain, filled in from reference TRBV5-4 and TRBJ2-3, reads ETGVTQSPTHLIKTRGQQVTLRCSSQSGHNTVSWYQQALGQGPQFIFQYYREEENGRGNFPPRFSGLQFPNYSSELNVNALELDDSALYLCASSRDSYPTDTQYFGPGTRLTVL.

This clonotype was seen a handful of times. J is TRBJ1-4 and V is TRBV18; D is perhaps TRBD1 (5 bases). V dropped 2 bases and J dropped 5 bases, with 15 bases sitting between them. Germline CDR1 reads KGHSH; CDR2 reads LQKENI. The CDR3 runs to 16 residues. The DNA for the CDR3 is TGTGCCAGCTCACCAGTTCTGGGACCCGCGAATGAAAAACTGTTTTTT. It specifies CASSPVLGPANEKLFF.

This chain links TRBV2 with TRBJ1-1, with 7 positions matching TRBD1. This CDR3 has 16 amino acids. Germline CDR1 SNHLY, CDR2 FYNNEI. The V segment lost 9 bases and the J segment 0 bases; nucleotides outside the gene matches: 13. CDR3 amino acids: CASYPGQPPMNTEAFF. CDR3 in DNA: TGTGCCAGTTACCCGGGACAGCCCCCCATGAACACTGAAGCTTTCTTT.

This clonotype was seen a few times. The chain employs TRBV27 and TRBJ1-5, with TRBD1 identical over 7 bases. Germline V lookup: CDR1 MNHEY, CDR2 SMNVEV (reference sequence). This CDR3 has 14 residues. With V trimmed by 2 bases and J by 7 bases, 5 bases remained unmatched. Here the CDR3 DNA reads TGTGCCAGCAGTTTAGGACCACAGGGGCAGCCCCAGCATTTT. Translation gives CASSLGPQGQPQHF.

There are many counts of this clonotype. The chain combines TRBV25-1 with TRBJ2-7; D remains unclear. The CDR3 extends over 14 amino acids. V lost 4 bases and J lost 4, with 14 bases in between. Germline CDR1 reads MGHDK; CDR2 reads SYGVNS. CDR3 nucleotides: TGTGCCAGCAGTGGGTACATAAACCCTTACGAGCAGTACTTC. Protein sequence: CASSGYINPYEQYF.

This clonotype was detected only a few times. This chain joins TRBV23-1 and TRBJ2-3, with 10 bases that match TRBD2. TRBV23-1 is an ORF, and what it does is uncertain. J lost 6 bases, V lost 0 bases, and 9 bases had no gene match. CDR3 length: 17 residues. Written as DNA, the CDR3 is TGCGCCAGCAGTCAATCCTCCCTAGCGGGAGAATCGGATACGCAGTATTTT. This sequence encodes CASSQSSLAGESDTQYF.

The chain couples TRBV3-1 to TRBJ2-5, with D hard to call. The CDR3 covers 14 residues. Germline-derived CDR1 and CDR2 are LGHDT and YNNKEL (reference sequence). Trimming left V 3 bases short and J 5 bases short, with 13 bases between. CDR3 sequence (DNA): TGTGCCAGCAGCCAGCCCACCGCTCGGGAGACCCAGTACTTC. Translated: CASSQPTARETQYF.

This clonotype came up a few times. The chain carries TRBV11-2 and TRBJ1-5, with D possibly being TRBD1 (5 bases). Trimming removed 4 bases from V and 5 bases from J, with 18 bases in between. Germline V CDR1 and CDR2: SGHAT, FQNNGV. The CDR3 sequence is 16 residues long. CDR3: CASSYTPRERDQPQHF. CDR3 in DNA: TGTGCCAGCAGCTATACCCCCAGGGAGAGGGATCAGCCCCAGCATTTT. Using reference TRBV11-2 and TRBJ1-5 for the parts outside the CDR3, the full variable domain is EAGVAQSPRYKIIEKRQSVAFWCNPISGHATLYWYQQILGQGPKLLIQFQNNGVVDDSQLPKDRFSAERLKGVDSTLKIQPAKLEDSAVYLCASSYTPRERDQPQHFGDGTRLSIL.

This clonotype was detected many times. The J gene is TRBJ2-6, the V gene TRBV7-3, with D unresolved. This CDR3 spans 17 amino acids. The germline CDR1 and CDR2 sequences are SGHTA and FQGTGA. Between the trimmed V and J ends, which lost 0 bases and 0 bases, there was a span of 9 bases. The CDR3 DNA reads as TGTGCCAGCAGCTTAACTGGTGGGCCCTCTGGGGCCAACGTCCTGACTTTC. Its protein is CASSLTGGPSGANVLTF. The complete variable domain, with remaining parts taken from reference TRBV7-3 and TRBJ2-6, reads GAGVSQTPSNKVTEKGKYVELRCDPISGHTALYWYRQSLGQGPEFLIYFQGTGAADDSGLPNDRFFAVRPEGSVSTLKIQRTERGDSAVYLCASSLTGGPSGANVLTFGAGSRLTVL.

The chain recombines TRBV6-2 or TRBV6-3 with TRBJ2-7, with TRBD2 matching 7 bases. The CDR3 runs 14 residues. The ends lost 0 bases at V and 2 bases at J; junction bases unmatched: 1. The germline CDR1 and CDR2 sequences are MNHEY and SVGEGT. This chain's CDR3 is CASSYSGTTYEQYF. The CDR3 DNA is TGTGCCAGCAGTTACTCCGGGACTACCTACGAGCAGTACTTC.

The chain joins TRBV5-1 to TRBJ1-1; tentatively, D is TRBD1 (5 bases). The germline V and J ends were trimmed by 4 bases and 5 bases, with 12 bases remaining between them. The CDR3 runs 13 residues. CDR1 and CDR2 from the germline V gene are SGHRS and YFSETQ. In DNA form, the CDR3 reads TGCGCCAGCAGCGCTGCGGGGGAGACTGAAGCTTTCTTT. Its protein product is CASSAAGETEAFF. Combining the CDR3 with reference TRBV5-1 and TRBJ1-1 gives the whole variable domain KAGVTQTPRYLIKTRGQQVTLSCSPISGHRSVSWYQQTPGQGLQFLFEYFSETQRNKGNFPGRFSGRQFSNSRSEMNVSTLELGDSALYLCASSAAGETEAFFGQGTRLTVV.

This clonotype was seen repeatedly, ten times or more. The chain has TRBV5-1 and TRBJ1-1, with a weak D call TRBD1 (5 bases). The CDR3 totals 13 residues. Germline assignment: CDR1 SGHRS and CDR2 YFSETQ. The germline V and J ends were trimmed by 1 base and 6 bases, with 10 bases remaining between them. The CDR3 nucleotides read TGCGCCAGCAGCTTGTGGGGGGAGTCTGAAGCTTTCTTT. It encodes CASSLWGESEAFF.

This clonotype came up a few times. The chain carries TRBV5-1 and TRBJ2-7; D may correspond to TRBD1 or TRBD2 (6 bases each). Germline V lookup: CDR1 SGHRS, CDR2 YFSETQ. V was pared by 0 bases and J by 7 bases, with 20 bases between. The CDR3 loop spans 16 amino acids. In DNA, the CDR3 is TGCGCCAGCAGCTTGGGAGGCAGGGGAGGCGCGAGGGAGCAGTACTTC. Protein: CASSLGGRGGAREQYF.

In the case of this clonotype: Given a much more abundant clone one base away, this may be a read error. V and J are TRBV2 and TRBJ2-1; perhaps D is TRBD1 or TRBD2 (5 bases each). V shed 5 bases and J shed 6 bases, with 32 bases lying between them. Germline CDR1 and CDR2: SNHLY and FYNNEI. The CDR3 sequence is 20 residues long. The CDR3 region has the DNA TGTGCCAGCAGTCTAGACCAGCTGGGGCCTAGAGGGAGTGGTGGCAATGAGCAGTTCTTC. The encoded protein is CASSLDQLGPRGSGGNEQFF.

This clonotype was seen at least ten times. V usage is TRBV20-1 and J usage is TRBJ2-7, with TRBD1 as a possible D gene (6 bases). Trimming took off 5 bases at V and 4 bases at J, with 12 bases between the two ends. This CDR3 comprises 12 residues. Germline-derived CDR1 and CDR2 are DFQATT and SNEGSKA (reference sequence). CDR3 sequence (DNA): TGCAGTGCTCGACGACAGGTTTACGAGCAGTACTTC. It is translated as CSARRQVYEQYF.